This T cell receptor (beta chain) was obtained from a study of PD-L1 blockade in urothelial cancer. Overall study context: Of prior chemotherapy regimens, patients had received between 0 and 3. At 3 weeks after treatment start (second dose) and again at 6 weeks, blood was analyzed. Blood-derived samples held a median approximately 150,000 T cells.

Clones were sequenced by immunoSEQ multiplex PCR, and TCRdb holds only the in-frame ones, with some missing. This table holds about 74,000 clones, 85% to 90% found once. CDR1 and CDR2 (germline): MNHEY, SMNVEV (reference sequence). The CDR3 sequence is 17 residues long. The V and J ends lost 1 base and 2 bases respectively, with 15 bases between them. Time point noted: pretreatment peripheral blood. This TCR was sampled from a man aged 65-85 years with urothelial cancer. The chain links TRBV27 to TRBJ2-1; D possibly corresponds to TRBD2 (6 bases). Sequenced here: PBMCs, sampled around atezolizumab (anti-PD-L1) treatment. DNA of the CDR3: TGTGCCAGCAGTTTATACCCGACTAGGCCGGCCTACAATGAGCAGTTCTTC. Residues: CASSLYPTRPAYNEQFF.